Sequencing of this T cell receptor (beta chain) was carried out in a study of CD8 T cells in Susac syndrome. The CDR3 has 18 residues. The V gene's germline CDR1 is LGHNA and CDR2 YSLEER. Germline trimming cut 2 bases from V and 5 bases from J; bases unmatched to any gene: 15. Through negative isolation, CD4+ and CD8+ T cells were obtained, while TEMRA cells were enriched using FACS. With random hexamers, reverse transcription was performed on roughly 0.45 to 1 ug of RNA. Via MiXCR, TCRdb re-called the immunoSEQ multiplex PCR reads, giving one row per CDR3 protein. The sample yields 130,000 or so distinct CDR3 sequences, just under 95% seen once.

Sequencing was performed on CD8+ T cells from PBMCs. The chain employs TRBV4-3 and TRBJ2-5, with 9 positions matching TRBD2. The source of this sequence is a human donor with Susac syndrome. This CDR3 is CASSQLRGAGGPVETQYF. The CDR3 DNA reads as TGCGCCAGCAGCCAACTCCGCGGGGCGGGGGGGCCGGTGGAGACCCAGTACTTC.